Each of the 21 T cell receptor beta chains below was sequenced from the same sample in a study of shared clonotypes between healthy human individuals. CD8 cells classed as naive were CD45RO-negative and positively selected for CCR7, excluding terminally differentiated effector memory CD45RA+ cells. Method: immunoSEQ multiplex PCR; TCRdb's copy keeps in-frame clones and lacks some. The data contain under 2,000,000 clones, approximately 94% of them seen just once; the ten biggest clones take up more than 0.95%. Sequencing used naive CD8+ T cells sorted from blood. Receptors originate from a man younger than 30 in good health.

J is TRBJ2-3 and V is TRBV5-6, with 7 positions matching TRBD2. The CDR3 consists of 16 residues. CDR1 and CDR2 from the germline V gene are SGHDT and YYEEEE. The V segment lost 2 bases and the J segment 0 bases; nucleotides outside the gene matches: 6. The CDR3 bases are TGTGCCAGCAGCTTACCGACTAGCCGTAGCACAGATACGCAGTATTTT. Translation gives CASSLPTSRSTDTQYF.

The chain joins TRBV28 to TRBJ2-7, with 9 bases matching TRBD1. V lost 3 bases to trimming and J lost 2 bases; unmatched junction nucleotides: 11. Germline CDR1 and CDR2: MDHEN and SYDVKM. The CDR3 is 17 residues long. The CDR3, as DNA: TGTGCCAGCAGTTTTAATCCTACCGGGACAGGGACCTACGAGCAGTACTTC. Protein product: CASSFNPTGTGTYEQYF.

The CDR3, as DNA: TGCGCCAGCAGCCAAGATGTGGTAGCGGGGGATGGGGATACGCAGTATTTT. Residues: CASSQDVVAGDGDTQYF. The chain employs TRBV4-1 and TRBJ2-3; 9 bases agree with TRBD2. V shed 0 bases and J 6 bases; nucleotides not matched to a gene: 10. The CDR3 extends over 17 amino acids. Germline values: CDR1 MGHRA, CDR2 YSYEKL.

This chain uses TRBV11-2 with TRBJ2-7; weak D call: TRBD2 (7 bases). Trimming removed 3 bases at V and 0 bases at J, with 9 bases between. CDR3 size: 14 residues. CDR1 and CDR2 (germline): SGHAT, FQNNGV. The CDR3 bases are TGTGCCAGCAGCTTCCGGGGGGCCTCCTACGAGCAGTACTTC. It specifies CASSFRGASYEQYF.

V is TRBV28 and J is TRBJ1-4, with 7 nucleotides matching TRBD1. V shed 6 bases and J 8 bases; nucleotides not matched to a gene: 6. Germline assignment: CDR1 MDHEN and CDR2 SYDVKM. The CDR3 totals 13 residues. CDR3 nucleotide sequence: TGTGCCAGCAGCTCACAGGGACAGGAAAAACTGTTTTTT. This gives the protein CASSSQGQEKLFF.

This chain connects TRBV30 to TRBJ2-5; D not certain. With the DNA end fitting TRBJ2-7 better, the J assignment may be wrong. This CDR3 has 12 amino acids. CDR1 is GTSNPN and CDR2 is SVGIG in the germline V gene (reference sequence). The CDR3 coding sequence is TGTGCCTGCCGCGGAGATCCCTACGAGCAGTACTTC. Its translation is CACRGDPYEQYF.

The J gene is TRBJ2-2, the V gene TRBV7-9, with D perhaps matching TRBD1 (5 bases). The germline V gene has CDR1 SEHNR and CDR2 FQNEAQ (reference sequence). The CDR3 length is 16 residues. Trimming took 5 bases from V and 0 from J, leaving 13 bases between them. The CDR3 DNA sequence: TGTGCCAGCAGCCCGTGGGGCCGTGCGAACACCGGGGAGCTGTTTTTT. Translating gives CASSPWGRANTGELFF.

This rearrangement joins TRBV7-8 to TRBJ2-7, with 15 nucleotides matching TRBD2. Germline values: CDR1 SGHVS, CDR2 FQNEAQ. Trimming took 4 bases from V and 4 from J; bases not matched to a gene: 11. This CDR3 comprises 18 residues. In DNA form, the CDR3 reads TGTGCCAGCAGCTGGGGACTAGCGGGGGGCCGGCGCACGTACGAGCAGTACTTC. This translates into CASSWGLAGGRRTYEQYF.

This clone was seen just once. V and J are TRBV2 and TRBJ1-2; D gene ambiguous. This CDR3 region has 13 residues. The germline V gene encodes CDR1 SNHLY and CDR2 FYNNEI. Trimming stripped 3 bases from V and 4 bases from J, with 9 bases between. The CDR3 coding sequence is TGTGCCAGCAGTGAGTCGTCATTCTATGGCTACACCTTC. Translated: CASSESSFYGYTF.

On this clone itself: This sample includes further DNA sequences coding for the same CDR3. V is TRBV7-9 and J is TRBJ2-7; 7 bases map to TRBD1. Unmatched junction bases numbered 5, after V lost 6 bases and J lost 6 bases. This CDR3 comprises 12 residues. Germline loops: CDR1 SEHNR, CDR2 FQNEAQ (reference sequence). The CDR3 region is CASSPTGAEQYF. In DNA form, the CDR3 reads TGTGCCAGCAGTCCTACAGGGGCCGAGCAGTACTTC.

V and J are TRBV10-3 and TRBJ1-1, with a possible D match to TRBD1 (5 bases). The CDR3 covers 15 residues. V was trimmed by 5 bases and J by 0 bases, leaving 13 bases between them. Germline V gene lookup returns CDR1 ENHRY and CDR2 SYGVKD. CDR3 region: CAISLQDIMNTEAFF. The DNA of the CDR3 is TGTGCCATCAGTCTCCAGGACATCATGAACACTGAAGCTTTCTTT.

The chain has TRBV4-1 and TRBJ1-1; D remains ambiguous. The length of the CDR3 is 17 residues. The ends were cut back, 0 bases at V and 1 base at J, with 15 bases in the middle. Germline CDR1 and CDR2: MGHRA and YSYEKL. The DNA for the CDR3 is TGCGCCAGCAGCCAAGATCCCGATCGGGCTAGGAACACTGAAGCTTTCTTT. Its translation: CASSQDPDRARNTEAFF.

A single count supports this clone. This chain connects TRBV5-6 to TRBJ2-1; possibly TRBD1 for D (5 bases). Trimming shortened V by 4 bases and J by 3 bases, and 20 bases separated the two germline ends. Germline CDR1 is SGHDT and CDR2 is YYEEEE. The CDR3 is 17 amino acids. The CDR3 DNA reads as TGTGCCAGCAGCGTTGCCCTGATGGACACCGACTACAATGAGCAGTTCTTC. It codes for CASSVALMDTDYNEQFF.

The chain employs TRBV11-3 and TRBJ2-7; D perhaps matches TRBD2 (6 bases). This CDR3 is built from 14 residues. CDR1 and CDR2 from the germline V gene are SGHNT and YENEEA. With 1 base removed from V and 4 bases from J, the gap between germline ends came to 11 bases. CDR3 sequence reads: CASSLVRGWYEQYF. The CDR3 region has the DNA TGTGCCAGCAGCTTAGTCCGGGGGTGGTACGAGCAGTACTTC.

In this sample, this clone turned up once. The V gene is TRBV7-6, the J gene TRBJ2-3; 9 nucleotides align to TRBD2. Unmatched junction bases numbered 4, after V lost 2 bases and J lost 4 bases. This CDR3 has 15 amino acids. The germline V gene encodes CDR1 SGHVS and CDR2 FNYEAQ. The CDR3 DNA reads TGTGCCAGCAGCTTAATGCGGGAGGGGTCAGATACGCAGTATTTT. It codes for CASSLMREGSDTQYF.

This sequence joins TRBV4-1 and TRBJ2-7; D assignment may be TRBD1 or TRBD2 (6 bases each). The V end was cut by 1 base, the J end by 1 base, with 14 bases between. Looked up from germline, CDR1 is MGHRA and CDR2 is YSYEKL. CDR3 length: 16 residues. The CDR3: CASSQAPRGRSYEQYF. CDR3 sequence (DNA): TGCGCCAGCAGCCAAGCACCAAGGGGGAGGTCCTACGAGCAGTACTTC.

J is TRBJ2-7 and V is TRBV4-1; perhaps TRBD1 as D (6 bases). Trimming took 2 bases from V and 3 from J, leaving 11 bases between them. This CDR3 spans 14 amino acids. Looked up from germline, CDR1 is MGHRA and CDR2 is YSYEKL. CDR3 sequence: CASSQTGLLYEQYF. The DNA of the CDR3 is TGCGCCAGCAGCCAAACAGGGTTGCTCTACGAGCAGTACTTC.

This rearrangement joins TRBV30 to TRBJ2-5, with D possibly matching TRBD2 (6 bases). V dropped 3 bases and J dropped 5 bases, with 10 bases sitting between them. This CDR3 has 12 residues. Germline loops: CDR1 GTSNPN, CDR2 SVGIG (reference sequence). The CDR3 coding sequence is TGTGCCTGGAGCCCTGGGGGGGAGACCCAGTACTTC. Encoded protein: CAWSPGGETQYF.

The J gene is TRBJ2-1, the V gene TRBV30; D remains unclear. V was clipped by 2 bases and J by 8 bases, with 7 bases between them. Germline lookup yields CDR1 GTSNPN and CDR2 SVGIG (reference sequence). CDR3 length equals 11 residues. CDR3 nucleotides: TGTGCCTGGAGTAACGCGGATGAGCAGTTCTTC. Protein sequence: CAWSNADEQFF.

The gene calls are TRBV2 and TRBJ1-4; 8 positions match TRBD1. V lost 6 bases, J lost 6 bases, and 9 bases stayed unmatched. In germline, CDR1 is SNHLY, CDR2 FYNNEI. This CDR3 spans 15 amino acids. The CDR3 DNA reads TGTGCCAGCAGGTCCGGACAGGGTGTAGATGAAAAACTGTTTTTT. This gives the protein CASRSGQGVDEKLFF.

Points on this clone: Additional DNA sequences in this sample encode the identical CDR3. The chain combines TRBV5-1 with TRBJ1-1; tentatively, D is TRBD1 (5 bases). The CDR3 spans 14 residues. Trimming took 1 base from V and 1 from J, leaving 8 bases between them. The germline CDR1 and CDR2 sequences are SGHRS and YFSETQ. CDR3: CASSLRGENTEAFF. In nucleotides, the CDR3 is TGCGCCAGCAGCTTGAGAGGGGAGAACACTGAAGCTTTCTTT.